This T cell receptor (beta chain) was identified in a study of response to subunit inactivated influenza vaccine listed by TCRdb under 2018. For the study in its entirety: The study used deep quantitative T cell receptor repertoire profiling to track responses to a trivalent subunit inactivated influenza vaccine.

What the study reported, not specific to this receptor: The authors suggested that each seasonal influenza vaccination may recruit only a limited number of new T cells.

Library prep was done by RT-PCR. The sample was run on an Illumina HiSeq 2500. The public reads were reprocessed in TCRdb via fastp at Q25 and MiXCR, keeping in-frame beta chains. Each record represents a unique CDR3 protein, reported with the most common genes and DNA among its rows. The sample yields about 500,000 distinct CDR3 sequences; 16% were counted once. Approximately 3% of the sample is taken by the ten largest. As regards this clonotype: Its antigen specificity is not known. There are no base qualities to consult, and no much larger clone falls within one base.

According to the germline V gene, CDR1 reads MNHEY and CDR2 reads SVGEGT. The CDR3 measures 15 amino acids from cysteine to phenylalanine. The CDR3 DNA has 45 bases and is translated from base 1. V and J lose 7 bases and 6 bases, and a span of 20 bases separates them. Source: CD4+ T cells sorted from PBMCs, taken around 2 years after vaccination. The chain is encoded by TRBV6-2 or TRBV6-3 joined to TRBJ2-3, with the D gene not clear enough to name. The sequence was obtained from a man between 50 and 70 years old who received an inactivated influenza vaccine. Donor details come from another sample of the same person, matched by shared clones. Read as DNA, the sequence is TGTGCCAGCACCTACCCCCCGCTCAGTGGGGATACGCAGTATTTT. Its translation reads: CASTYPPLSGDTQYF.